Presented here are 5 T cell receptor beta chains from one specimen sequenced in a study of blood T cell repertoires in COVID-19. TCRdb's table, derived via immunoSEQ multiplex PCR, lists solely in-frame clones and lacks some. Seen here are some 340,000 clones, around 84% observed once, and the top ten hold approximately 3.6%. Material: peripheral blood. The receptors shown here come from a woman between 18 and 30 years old with acute or convalescent COVID-19.

V gene TRBV5-4 combines with J gene TRBJ2-1, with 7 bases lining up with TRBD2. The CDR3 covers 13 residues. Germline CDR1 SGHNT, CDR2 YYREEE (reference sequence). V trimming: 5 bases; J trimming: 7 bases; junction bases outside the gene matches: 6. The CDR3 nucleotides read TGTGCCAGCAGATCGAGTAGCGGGAATGAGCAGTTCTTC. It specifies CASRSSSGNEQFF.

CDR3 nucleotide sequence: TGTGCCAGCAGCTTAGATGGTGGGGGGACAGGGACGGATCAGCCCCAGCATTTT. It encodes CASSLDGGGTGTDQPQHF. The rearrangement links TRBV11-2 to TRBJ1-5; 9 positions agree with TRBD1. The J segment lost 5 bases and the V segment lost 0 bases, leaving 11 bases of the junction unmatched. This CDR3 region has 18 residues. Per the germline V gene, CDR1 is SGHAT and CDR2 is FQNNGV.

This clone was observed once. The V gene is TRBV5-1, the J gene TRBJ2-5; 8 bases match TRBD2. The CDR3 loop spans 15 amino acids. V lost 6 bases and J lost 1; bases outside the gene matches: 8. Germline-derived CDR1 and CDR2 are SGHRS and YFSETQ. The CDR3 is CASTPTSGVQETQYF. The DNA for the CDR3 is TGCGCCAGCACACCCACTAGCGGAGTCCAAGAGACCCAGTACTTC.

This rearrangement joins TRBV2 to TRBJ1-6; D unclear. The germline V gene encodes CDR1 SNHLY and CDR2 FYNNEI. The CDR3 has 13 residues. With 8 bases removed from V and 4 bases from J, the gap between germline ends came to 9 bases. The CDR3 sequence is CASFGLYNSPLHF. CDR3 coding DNA: TGTGCCAGCTTTGGGCTTTATAATTCACCCCTCCACTTT.

CDR3 DNA sequence: TGCAGCGTTGTAGCGGTTGGGGGGGCTGGGAATAATTCACCCCTCCACTTT. Its translation is CSVVAVGGAGNNSPLHF. The J gene is TRBJ1-6, the V gene TRBV29-1, with D possibly matching TRBD1 (6 bases). Germline CDR1 is SQVTM and CDR2 is ANQGSEA. This CDR3 spans 17 amino acids. The V end lost 4 bases, the J end lost 5 bases, and 21 bases lay between the germline ends.